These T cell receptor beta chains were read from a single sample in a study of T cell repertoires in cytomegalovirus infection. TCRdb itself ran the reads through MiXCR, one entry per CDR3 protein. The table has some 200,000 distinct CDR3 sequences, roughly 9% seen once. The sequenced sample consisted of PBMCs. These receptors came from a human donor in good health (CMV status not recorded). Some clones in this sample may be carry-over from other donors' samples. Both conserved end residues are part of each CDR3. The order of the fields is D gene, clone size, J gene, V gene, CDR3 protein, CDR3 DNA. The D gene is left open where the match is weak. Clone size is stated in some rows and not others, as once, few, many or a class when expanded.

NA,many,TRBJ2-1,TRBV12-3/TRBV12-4,CASSSDAPSENYNEQFF,TGTGCCAGCAGTTCTGACGCCCCTAGCGAAAACTACAATGAGCAGTTCTTC
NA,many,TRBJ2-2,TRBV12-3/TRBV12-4,CASQTFADPTGELFF,TGTGCCAGCCAAACTTTTGCAGATCCCACCGGGGAGCTGTTTTTT
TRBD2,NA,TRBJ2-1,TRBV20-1,CSAEPTSGRGNEQFF,TGCAGTGCTGAGCCCACTAGCGGGAGGGGCAATGAGCAGTTCTTC
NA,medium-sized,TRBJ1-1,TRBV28,CASSLFPQGLYTEAFF,TGTGCCAGCAGTTTATTCCCACAGGGCCTATACACTGAAGCTTTCTTT
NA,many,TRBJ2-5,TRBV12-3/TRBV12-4,CASSSGLGTQYF,TGTGCCAGCAGTTCGGGACTGGGGACCCAGTACTTC
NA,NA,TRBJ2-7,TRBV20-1,CSAREIIIYEQYF,TGCAGTGCTAGAGAGATTATTATCTACGAGCAGTACTTC
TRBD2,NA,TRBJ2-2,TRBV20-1,CSAGGWTGELFF,TGCAGTGCGGGGGGGTGGACCGGGGAGCTGTTTTTT
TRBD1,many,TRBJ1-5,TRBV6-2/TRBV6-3,CASNFRDSPSNQPQHF,TGTGCCAGCAACTTTCGGGACAGCCCTTCCAATCAGCCCCAGCATTTT
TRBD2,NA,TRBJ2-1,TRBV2,CARLSPTGGRRYNEQFF,TGTGCCCGGCTTAGCCCCACCGGGGGGAGAAGGTACAATGAGCAGTTCTTC
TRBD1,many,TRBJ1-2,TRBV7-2,CASSLSPSLDRARGYTF,TGTGCCAGCAGCTTGTCTCCTTCCCTCGACAGGGCGCGAGGCTACACCTTC
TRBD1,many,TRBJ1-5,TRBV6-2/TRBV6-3,CASTRDRFVQPQHF,TGTGCCAGCACCAGGGACAGGTTTGTTCAGCCCCAGCATTTT
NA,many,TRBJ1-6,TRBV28,CASRLEVNNSPLHF,TGTGCCAGCAGGCTGGAGGTAAATAATTCACCCCTCCACTTT
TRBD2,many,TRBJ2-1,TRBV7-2,CASSGTRSGNTNEQFF,TGTGCCAGCAGCGGCACAAGGAGCGGGAATACAAATGAGCAGTTCTTC
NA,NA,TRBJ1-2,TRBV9,CASSVESANYGYTF,TGTGCCAGCAGCGTAGAATCAGCTAACTATGGCTACACCTTC
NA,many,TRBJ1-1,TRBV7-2,CASSSLGRRMNTEAFF,TGTGCCAGCAGCTCCTTAGGGAGGCGGATGAACACTGAAGCTTTCTTT
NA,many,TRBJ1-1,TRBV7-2,CASSLAQVLSRDTEAFF,TGTGCCAGCAGCTTAGCCCAGGTACTTTCAAGAGACACTGAAGCTTTCTTT
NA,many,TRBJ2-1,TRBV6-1,CASKREPLYNEQFF,TGTGCCAGCAAAAGAGAACCATTGTACAATGAGCAGTTCTTC
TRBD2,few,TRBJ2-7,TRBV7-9,CASSPLSGRAYEQYF,TGTGCCAGCAGCCCCCTTAGCGGGAGGGCCTACGAGCAGTACTTC
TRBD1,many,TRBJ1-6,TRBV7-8,CASSFRDRGNNSPLHF,TGTGCCAGCAGCTTCCGGGACAGGGGGAATAATTCACCCCTCCACTTT
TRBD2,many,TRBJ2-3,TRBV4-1,CASSQDPPGRGARDTQYF,TGCGCCAGCAGCCAAGATCCCCCCGGGCGGGGGGCCCGAGATACGCAGTATTTT
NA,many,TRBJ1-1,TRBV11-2,CASSLSVWGSTEAFF,TGTGCCAGCAGCTTATCGGTGTGGGGGAGCACTGAAGCTTTCTTT
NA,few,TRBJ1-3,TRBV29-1,CSVIPGADSGNTIYF,TGCAGCGTGATCCCGGGGGCAGACTCTGGAAACACCATATATTTT
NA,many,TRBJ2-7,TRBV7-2,CASSSGTGRREQYF,TGTGCCAGCAGCTCTGGGACGGGCCGTCGAGAGCAGTACTTC
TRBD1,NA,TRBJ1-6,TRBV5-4,CASSYGQGRDSPLHF,TGTGCCAGCAGCTATGGACAGGGTCGGGATTCACCCCTCCACTTT
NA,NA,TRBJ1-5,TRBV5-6,CASSLGQVPNQPQHF,TGTGCCAGCAGCTTGGGGCAAGTACCCAATCAGCCCCAGCATTTT
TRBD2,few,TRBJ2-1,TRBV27,CASSLLAGVVDEQFF,TGTGCCAGCAGTTTACTAGCGGGAGTTGTCGATGAGCAGTTCTTC
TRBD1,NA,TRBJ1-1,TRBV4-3,CASSQDVQGTGGTEAFF,TGCGCCAGCAGCCAAGATGTGCAAGGGACAGGGGGCACTGAAGCTTTCTTT
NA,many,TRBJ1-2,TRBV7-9,CASSPGRTHYGYTF,TGTGCCAGCAGCCCCGGACGGACCCACTATGGCTACACCTTC
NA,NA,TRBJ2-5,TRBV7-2,CASSSASFLETQYF,TGTGCCAGCAGCTCAGCTTCCTTCCTGGAGACCCAGTACTTC
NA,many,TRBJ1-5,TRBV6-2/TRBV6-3,CASSYGGTSSGSSNQPQHF,TGTGCCAGCAGTTACGGTGGCACAAGCTCTGGGAGTAGCAATCAGCCCCAGCATTTT
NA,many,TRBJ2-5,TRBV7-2,CASSLDGEETQYF,TGTGCCAGCAGCTTAGACGGAGAAGAGACCCAGTACTTC
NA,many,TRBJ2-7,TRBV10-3,CAISTTKPGGEQYF,TGTGCCATCAGCACTACGAAACCCGGGGGCGAGCAGTACTTC
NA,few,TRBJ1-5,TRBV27,CASSSPGARGQPQHF,TGTGCCAGCAGTTCCCCCGGAGCCAGGGGTCAGCCCCAGCATTTT
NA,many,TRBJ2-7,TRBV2,CASTVESSYEQYF,TGTGCCAGCACGGTGGAGAGCTCCTACGAGCAGTACTTC
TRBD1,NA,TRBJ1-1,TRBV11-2,CASSKDRVVNTEAFF,TGTGCCAGCAGTAAGGACAGGGTGGTGAACACTGAAGCTTTCTTT
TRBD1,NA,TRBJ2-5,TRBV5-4,CASSSGTAQETQYF,TGTGCCAGCAGCTCCGGGACAGCCCAAGAGACCCAGTACTTC
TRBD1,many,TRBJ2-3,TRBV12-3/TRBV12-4,CASSLALGTGSDTQYF,TGTGCCAGCAGTTTAGCCCTCGGGACAGGGTCAGATACGCAGTATTTT
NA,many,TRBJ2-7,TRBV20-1,CSALGGFEQYF,TGCAGTGCTCTGGGGGGCTTCGAGCAGTACTTC
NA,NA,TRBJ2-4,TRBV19,CASSLRRGQGGNIQYF,TGTGCCAGTAGTCTCCGGAGGGGCCAGGGAGGAAACATTCAGTACTTC
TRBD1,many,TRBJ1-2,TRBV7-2,CASSRTGQGEYGYTF,TGTGCCAGCAGCCGGACGGGACAGGGGGAGTATGGCTACACCTTC
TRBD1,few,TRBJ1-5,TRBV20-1,CSARDRDRGNSRNQPQHF,TGCAGTGCTCGCGACCGGGACAGGGGTAACTCCCGCAATCAGCCCCAGCATTTT
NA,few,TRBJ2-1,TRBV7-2,CASSLDSVLNEQFF,TGTGCCAGCAGCTTAGATTCGGTTTTGAATGAGCAGTTCTTC
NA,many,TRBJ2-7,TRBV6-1,CASVLEAYEQYF,TGTGCCAGCGTCCTAGAGGCCTACGAGCAGTACTTC
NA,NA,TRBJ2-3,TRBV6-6,CASLSSEGTDTQYF,TGTGCCAGCCTATCAAGCGAGGGCACAGATACGCAGTATTTT
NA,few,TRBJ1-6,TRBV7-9,CASSLSGGWNNSPLHF,TGTGCCAGCAGCTTATCGGGGGGGTGGAATAATTCACCCCTCCACTTT
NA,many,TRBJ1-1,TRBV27,CASSLNLRPVASTEAFF,TGTGCCAGCAGTTTAAATTTGAGGCCCGTCGCTAGCACTGAAGCTTTCTTT
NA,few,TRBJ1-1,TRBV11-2,CASSYGLGNTEAFF,TGTGCCAGCAGCTATGGACTGGGGAACACTGAAGCTTTCTTT
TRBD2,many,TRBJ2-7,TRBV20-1,CSARSPLAGGTGYEQYF,TGCAGTGCTAGGTCCCCACTAGCGGGGGGAACTGGCTACGAGCAGTACTTC
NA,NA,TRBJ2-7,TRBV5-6,CASSSTGWGDSSYEQYF,TGTGCCAGCAGCTCCACAGGATGGGGGGACTCCTCCTACGAGCAGTACTTC
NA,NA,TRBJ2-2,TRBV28,CASMRPQGNTGELFF,TGTGCCAGCATGCGACCGCAGGGAAACACCGGGGAGCTGTTTTTT
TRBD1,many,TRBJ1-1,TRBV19,CASSAYGQGGNTEAFF,TGTGCCAGTAGTGCATACGGACAGGGAGGGAACACTGAAGCTTTCTTT
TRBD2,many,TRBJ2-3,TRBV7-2,CASSSGLAGVARLTDTQYF,TGTGCCAGCAGCTCCGGACTAGCGGGTGTAGCTAGACTCACAGATACGCAGTATTTT
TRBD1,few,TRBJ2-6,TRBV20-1,CSAIDRAGANVLTF,TGCAGTGCTATCGACAGGGCTGGGGCCAACGTCCTGACTTTC